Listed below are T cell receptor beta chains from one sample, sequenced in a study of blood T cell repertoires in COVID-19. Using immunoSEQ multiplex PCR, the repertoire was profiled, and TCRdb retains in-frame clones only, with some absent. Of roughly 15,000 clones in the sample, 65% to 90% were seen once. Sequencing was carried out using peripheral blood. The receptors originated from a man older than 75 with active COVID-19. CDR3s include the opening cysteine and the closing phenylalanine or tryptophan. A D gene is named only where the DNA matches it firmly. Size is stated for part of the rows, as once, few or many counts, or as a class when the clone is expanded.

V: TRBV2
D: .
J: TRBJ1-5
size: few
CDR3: CASSEGQVYQPQHF
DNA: TGTGCCAGCAGTGAGGGGCAGGTTTATCAGCCCCAGCATTTT

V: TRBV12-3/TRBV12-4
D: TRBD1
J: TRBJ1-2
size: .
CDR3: CASSLWTGGYTF
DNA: TGTGCCAGCAGTTTATGGACAGGTGGCTACACCTTC

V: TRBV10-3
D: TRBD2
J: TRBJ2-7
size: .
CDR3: CAISEPGLAGGLLEQYF
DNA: TGTGCCATCAGCGAACCGGGACTAGCGGGAGGGCTTCTCGAGCAGTACTTC

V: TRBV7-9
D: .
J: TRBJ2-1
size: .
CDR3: CASSITYNEQFF
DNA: TGTGCCAGCAGCATTACTTACAATGAGCAGTTCTTC

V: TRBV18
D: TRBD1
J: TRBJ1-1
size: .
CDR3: CASSPPSGDRGTEAFF
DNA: TGTGCCAGCTCACCACCGTCGGGGGACAGGGGGACTGAAGCTTTCTTT

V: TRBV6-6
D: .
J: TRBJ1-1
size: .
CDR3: CASTRDTEAFF
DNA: TGTGCCAGCACCCGGGACACTGAAGCTTTCTTT

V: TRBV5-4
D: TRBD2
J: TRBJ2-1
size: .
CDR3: CASSLARGAGAYNEQFF
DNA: TGTGCCAGCAGCTTGGCCCGCGGAGCGGGAGCCTACAATGAGCAGTTCTTC

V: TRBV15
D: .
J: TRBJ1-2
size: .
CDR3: CATSRDFGIEASTF
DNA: TGTGCCACCAGCAGAGATTTCGGAATCGAAGCTAGCACCTTC

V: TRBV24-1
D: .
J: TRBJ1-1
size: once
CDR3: CATSDSDRPEAFF
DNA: TGTGCCACCAGTGACTCAGACAGGCCTGAAGCTTTCTTT

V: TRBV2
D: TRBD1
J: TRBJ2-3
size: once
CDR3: CASTRQGAWDTQYF
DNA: TGTGCCAGCACCCGACAGGGGGCGTGGGATACGCAGTATTTT

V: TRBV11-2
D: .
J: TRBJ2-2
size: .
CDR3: CASSLLESDTGELFF
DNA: TGTGCCAGCAGCTTACTGGAGTCTGACACCGGGGAGCTGTTTTTT

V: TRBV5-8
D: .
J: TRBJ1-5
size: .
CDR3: CASSAGAWPQHF
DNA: TGTGCCAGCAGTGCAGGCGCCTGGCCCCAGCATTTT

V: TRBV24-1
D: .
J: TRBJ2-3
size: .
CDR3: CATSDLRDLGTDTQYF
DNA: TGTGCCACCAGTGATTTGCGGGACTTGGGGACAGATACGCAGTATTTT

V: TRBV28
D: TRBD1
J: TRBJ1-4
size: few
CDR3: CASSLPTGVAEKLFF
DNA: TGTGCCAGCAGTTTACCAACAGGGGTTGCGGAAAAACTGTTTTTT

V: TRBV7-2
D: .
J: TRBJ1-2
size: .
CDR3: CASSLDFRGDGYTF
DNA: TGTGCCAGCAGCTTAGACTTTCGCGGTGATGGCTACACCTTC

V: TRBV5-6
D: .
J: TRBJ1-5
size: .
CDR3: CASSLGGGRQPQHF
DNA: TGTGCCAGCAGCTTGGGGGGGGGCCGGCAGCCCCAGCATTTT

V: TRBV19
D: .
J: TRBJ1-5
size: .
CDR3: CASDRSNQPQHF
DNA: TGTGCCAGTGACAGGAGCAATCAGCCCCAGCATTTT

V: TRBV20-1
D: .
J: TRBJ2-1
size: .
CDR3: CSAPAVGEFF
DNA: TGCAGTGCCCCCGCGGTCGGAGAGTTCTTC

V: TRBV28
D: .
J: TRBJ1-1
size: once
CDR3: CASSFMNTEAFF
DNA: TGTGCCAGCAGTTTTATGAACACTGAAGCTTTCTTT

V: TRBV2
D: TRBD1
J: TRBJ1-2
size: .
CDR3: CASTGDRSYGYTF
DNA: TGTGCCAGCACTGGGGACAGGTCCTATGGCTACACCTTC

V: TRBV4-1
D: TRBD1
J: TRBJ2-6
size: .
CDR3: CASSQALSGTGDSGANVLTF
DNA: TGCGCCAGCAGCCAAGCACTATCCGGGACAGGGGACTCTGGGGCCAACGTCCTGACTTTC

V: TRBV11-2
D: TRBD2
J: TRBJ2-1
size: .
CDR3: CASSLDNTLAGGPGEQFF
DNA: TGTGCCAGCAGCTTAGATAACACTCTAGCGGGAGGGCCTGGTGAGCAGTTCTTC

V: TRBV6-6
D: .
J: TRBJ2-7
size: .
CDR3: CASSRPAGEQYF
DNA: TGTGCCAGCAGCCGACCCGCGGGGGAGCAGTACTTC

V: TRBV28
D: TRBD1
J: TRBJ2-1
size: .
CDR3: CASSWPGQGGDEQFF
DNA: TGTGCCAGCAGTTGGCCGGGACAGGGTGGCGATGAGCAGTTCTTC

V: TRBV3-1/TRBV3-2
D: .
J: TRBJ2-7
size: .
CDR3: CASSLRTSEQYF
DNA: TGTGCCAGCAGCCTCAGGACTTCTGAGCAGTACTTC

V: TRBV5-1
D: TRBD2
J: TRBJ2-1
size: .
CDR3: CASRSGTSGSDEQFF
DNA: TGCGCCAGCAGATCCGGGACTAGCGGGAGCGATGAGCAGTTCTTC

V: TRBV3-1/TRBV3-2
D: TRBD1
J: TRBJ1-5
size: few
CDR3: CASSRTGFNQPQHF
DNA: TGTGCCAGCAGCCGGACAGGGTTTAATCAGCCCCAGCATTTT

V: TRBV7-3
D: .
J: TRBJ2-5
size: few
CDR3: CASSLTGVQETQYF
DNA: TGTGCCAGCAGCTTAACGGGAGTTCAAGAGACCCAGTACTTC

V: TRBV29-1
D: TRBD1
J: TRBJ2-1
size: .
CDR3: CSGTYAQGDNEQFF
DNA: TGCAGCGGTACCTATGCCCAGGGGGACAATGAGCAGTTCTTC

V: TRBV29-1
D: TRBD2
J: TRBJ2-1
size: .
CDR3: CSVQPTSGTYNEQFF
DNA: TGCAGCGTCCAACCGACTAGCGGGACCTACAATGAGCAGTTCTTC

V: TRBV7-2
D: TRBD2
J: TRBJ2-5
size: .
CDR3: CASSLRGLAGVETQYF
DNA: TGTGCCAGCAGCTTAAGGGGACTAGCGGGAGTTGAGACCCAGTACTTC

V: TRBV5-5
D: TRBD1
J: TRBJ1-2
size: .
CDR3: CASSWRQGPYTF
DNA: TGTGCCAGCAGCTGGCGACAGGGCCCCTACACCTTC

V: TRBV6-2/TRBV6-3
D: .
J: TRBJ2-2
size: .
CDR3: CASSPPRGARLTGELFF
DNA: TGTGCCAGCAGCCCTCCCCGGGGGGCGCGCCTCACCGGGGAGCTGTTTTTT

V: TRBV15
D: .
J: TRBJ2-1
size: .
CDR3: CATSRDPAPGYNEQFF
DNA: TGTGCCACCAGCAGAGACCCGGCCCCGGGGTACAATGAGCAGTTCTTC

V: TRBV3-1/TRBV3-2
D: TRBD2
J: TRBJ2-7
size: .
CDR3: CASSQDRSRTGLAGWEEQYF
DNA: TGTGCCAGCAGCCAAGATCGGAGCCGGACGGGACTAGCGGGATGGGAGGAGCAGTACTTC

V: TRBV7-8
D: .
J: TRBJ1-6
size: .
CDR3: CASSLGFRAGNSPLHF
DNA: TGTGCCAGCAGCTTAGGGTTTCGGGCGGGAAATTCACCCCTCCACTTT

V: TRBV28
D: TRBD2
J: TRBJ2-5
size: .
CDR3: CASSLSGGSQETQYF
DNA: TGTGCCAGCAGTTTATCGGGGGGGTCCCAAGAGACCCAGTACTTC

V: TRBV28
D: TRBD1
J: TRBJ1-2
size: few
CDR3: CASRRDRPPTF
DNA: TGTGCCAGCAGGCGGGACAGGCCTCCGACCTTC

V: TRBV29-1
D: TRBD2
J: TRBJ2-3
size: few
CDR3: CSVQLSGMTDTQYF
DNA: TGCAGCGTGCAACTCAGCGGGATGACAGATACGCAGTATTTT

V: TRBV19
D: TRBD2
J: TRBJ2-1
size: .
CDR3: CASSILAGVREQFF
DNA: TGTGCCAGTAGTATACTGGCGGGAGTACGAGAGCAGTTCTTC

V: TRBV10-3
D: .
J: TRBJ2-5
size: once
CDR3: CAISLVQETQYF
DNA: TGTGCCATCAGTCTTGTTCAAGAGACCCAGTACTTC

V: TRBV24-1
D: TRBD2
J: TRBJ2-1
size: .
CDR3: CATSDLTSGTFPYNEQFF
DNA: TGTGCCACCAGTGACCTGACTAGCGGAACCTTCCCCTACAATGAGCAGTTCTTC

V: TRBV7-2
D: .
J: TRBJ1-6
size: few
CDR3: CASSLAPPGGGGSPLHF
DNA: TGTGCCAGCAGCTTAGCACCCCCCGGGGGGGGCGGTTCACCCCTCCACTTT

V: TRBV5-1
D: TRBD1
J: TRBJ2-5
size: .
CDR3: CASSLDGQGLETQYF
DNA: TGCGCCAGCAGCTTGGACGGACAGGGGTTGGAGACCCAGTACTTC

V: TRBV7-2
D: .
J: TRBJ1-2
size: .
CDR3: CASSSKQGYGYTF
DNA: TGTGCCAGCAGCTCTAAACAGGGTTACGGCTACACCTTC

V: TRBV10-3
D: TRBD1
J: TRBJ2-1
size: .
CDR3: CAISGSTGGFHNEQFF
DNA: TGTGCCATCAGTGGATCTACAGGGGGATTTCACAATGAGCAGTTCTTC

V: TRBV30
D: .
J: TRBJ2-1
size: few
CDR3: CAWNSAGSSYNEQFF
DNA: TGTGCCTGGAATTCGGCGGGATCATCCTACAATGAGCAGTTCTTC

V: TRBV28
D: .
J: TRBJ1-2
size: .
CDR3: CASSDGQFDNGYTF
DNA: TGTGCCAGCAGCGACGGACAGTTCGATAATGGCTACACCTTC

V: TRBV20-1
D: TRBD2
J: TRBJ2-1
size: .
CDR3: CSACGVAGGGGNEQFF
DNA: TGCAGTGCTTGTGGGGTCGCGGGCGGGGGGGGCAATGAGCAGTTCTTC

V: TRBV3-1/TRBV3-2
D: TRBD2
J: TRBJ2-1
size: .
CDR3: CASNPGTSGRSAQFF
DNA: TGTGCCAGCAACCCCGGGACTAGCGGGAGGAGTGCGCAGTTCTTC

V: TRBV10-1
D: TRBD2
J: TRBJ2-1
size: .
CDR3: CASSAGSGMGGEQFF
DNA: TGCGCCAGCAGTGCCGGGAGCGGGATGGGGGGTGAGCAGTTCTTC

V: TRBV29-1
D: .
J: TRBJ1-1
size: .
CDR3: CSARDGQGQTEAFF
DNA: TGCAGCGCCCGGGACGGCCAGGGGCAAACTGAAGCTTTCTTT

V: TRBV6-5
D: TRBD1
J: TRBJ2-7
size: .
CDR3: CASSTGGRLEQYF
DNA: TGTGCCAGCAGTACAGGGGGTAGGCTCGAGCAGTACTTC

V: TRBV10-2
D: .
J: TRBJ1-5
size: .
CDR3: CASNTGLGQPQHF
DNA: TGCGCCAGCAACACAGGGCTGGGCCAGCCCCAGCATTTT